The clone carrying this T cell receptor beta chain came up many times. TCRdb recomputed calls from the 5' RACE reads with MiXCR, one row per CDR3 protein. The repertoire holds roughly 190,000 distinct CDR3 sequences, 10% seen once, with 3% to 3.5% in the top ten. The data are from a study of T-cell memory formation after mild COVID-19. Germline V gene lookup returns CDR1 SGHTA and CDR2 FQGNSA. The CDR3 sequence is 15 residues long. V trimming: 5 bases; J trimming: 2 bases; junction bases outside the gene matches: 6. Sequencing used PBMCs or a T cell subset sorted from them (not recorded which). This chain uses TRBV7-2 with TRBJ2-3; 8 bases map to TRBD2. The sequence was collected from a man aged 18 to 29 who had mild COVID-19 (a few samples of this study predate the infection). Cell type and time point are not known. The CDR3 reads CASSPKRGHTDTQYF. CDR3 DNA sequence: TGTGCCAGCAGCCCAAAGCGGGGGCACACAGATACGCAGTATTTT.